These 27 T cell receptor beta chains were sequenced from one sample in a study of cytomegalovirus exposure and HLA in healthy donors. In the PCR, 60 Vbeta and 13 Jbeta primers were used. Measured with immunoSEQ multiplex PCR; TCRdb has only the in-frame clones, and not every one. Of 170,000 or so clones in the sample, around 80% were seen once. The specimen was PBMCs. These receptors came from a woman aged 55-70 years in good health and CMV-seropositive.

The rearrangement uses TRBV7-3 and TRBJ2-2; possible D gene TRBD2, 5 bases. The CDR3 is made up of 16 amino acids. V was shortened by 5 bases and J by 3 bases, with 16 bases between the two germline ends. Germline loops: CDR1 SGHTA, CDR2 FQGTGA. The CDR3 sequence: CASSPRLGEDTGELFF. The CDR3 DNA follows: TGTGCCAGCAGCCCACGCCTGGGAGAGGACACCGGGGAGCTGTTTTTT. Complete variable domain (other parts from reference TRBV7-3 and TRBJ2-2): GAGVSQTPSNKVTEKGKYVELRCDPISGHTALYWYRQSLGQGPEFLIYFQGTGAADDSGLPNDRFFAVRPEGSVSTLKIQRTERGDSAVYLCASSPRLGEDTGELFFGEGSRLTVL.

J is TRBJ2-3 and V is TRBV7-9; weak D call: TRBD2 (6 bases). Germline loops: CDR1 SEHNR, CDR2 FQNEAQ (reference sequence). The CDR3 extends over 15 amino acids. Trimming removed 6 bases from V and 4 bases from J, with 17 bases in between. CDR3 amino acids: CASSQYGGGSDTQYF. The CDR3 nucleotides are TGTGCCAGCAGTCAGTATGGGGGAGGCTCAGATACGCAGTATTTT.

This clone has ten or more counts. The CDR3 protein is CASSSRTGGGYGYTF. DNA of the CDR3: TGTGCCAGCAGCTCCCGGACAGGGGGCGGCTATGGCTACACCTTC. The chain uses TRBV13 and TRBJ1-2, with 11 bases fitting TRBD1. CDR3 length equals 15 residues. Per the germline V gene, CDR1 is PRHDT and CDR2 is FYEKMQ (reference sequence). V lost 4 bases and J lost 4; bases outside the gene matches: 5.

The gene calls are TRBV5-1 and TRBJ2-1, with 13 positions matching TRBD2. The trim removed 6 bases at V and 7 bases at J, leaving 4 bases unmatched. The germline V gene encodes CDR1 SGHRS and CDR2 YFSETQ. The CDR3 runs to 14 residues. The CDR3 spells CASTGLAGRNEQFF. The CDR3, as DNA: TGCGCCAGCACGGGACTAGCGGGAAGAAATGAGCAGTTCTTC.

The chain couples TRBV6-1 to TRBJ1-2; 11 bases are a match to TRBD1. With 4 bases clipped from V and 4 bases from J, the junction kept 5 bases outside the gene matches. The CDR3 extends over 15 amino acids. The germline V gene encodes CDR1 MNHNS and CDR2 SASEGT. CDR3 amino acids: CASSGSGQGGYGYTF. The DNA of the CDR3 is TGTGCCAGCAGTGGCTCGGGACAGGGGGGCTATGGCTACACCTTC.

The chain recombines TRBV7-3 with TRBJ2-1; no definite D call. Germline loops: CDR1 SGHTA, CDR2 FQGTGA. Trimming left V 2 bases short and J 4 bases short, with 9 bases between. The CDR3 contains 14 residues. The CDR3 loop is CASSLDWRYNEQFF. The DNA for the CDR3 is TGTGCCAGCAGCTTAGATTGGAGATACAATGAGCAGTTCTTC.

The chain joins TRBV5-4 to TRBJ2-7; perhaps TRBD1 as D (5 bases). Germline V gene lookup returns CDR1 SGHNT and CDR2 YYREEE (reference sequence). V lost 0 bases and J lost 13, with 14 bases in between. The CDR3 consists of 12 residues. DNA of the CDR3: TGTGCCAGCAGCTTGGCCCAGGGTTTGAGATACTTC. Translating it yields CASSLAQGLRYF.

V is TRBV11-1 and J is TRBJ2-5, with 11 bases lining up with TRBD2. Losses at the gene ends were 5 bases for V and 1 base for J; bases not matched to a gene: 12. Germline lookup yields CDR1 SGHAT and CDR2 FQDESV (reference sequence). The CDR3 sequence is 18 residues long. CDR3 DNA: TGTGCCAGCAGCCCCTCATATGGGACTAGCGGATTCCAAGAGACCCAGTACTTC. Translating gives CASSPSYGTSGFQETQYF.

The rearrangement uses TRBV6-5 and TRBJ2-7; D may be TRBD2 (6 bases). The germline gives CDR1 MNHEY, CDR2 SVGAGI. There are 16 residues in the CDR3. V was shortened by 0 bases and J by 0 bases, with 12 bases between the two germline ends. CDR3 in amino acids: CASSYSGYGSSYEQYF. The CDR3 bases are TGTGCCAGCAGTTACTCGGGATACGGGAGCTCCTACGAGCAGTACTTC.

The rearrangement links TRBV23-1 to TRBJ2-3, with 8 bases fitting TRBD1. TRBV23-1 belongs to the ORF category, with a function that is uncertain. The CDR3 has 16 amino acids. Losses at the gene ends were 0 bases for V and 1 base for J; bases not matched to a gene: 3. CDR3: CASSQSTGAGTDTQYF. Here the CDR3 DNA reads TGCGCCAGCAGTCAATCGACAGGGGCGGGCACAGATACGCAGTATTTT.

Here the CDR3 reads CASSLGPEFGRNGYTF. As DNA, the CDR3 is TGTGCCAGCAGCTTAGGCCCAGAATTCGGGAGGAATGGCTACACCTTC. The V gene is TRBV7-9, the J gene TRBJ1-2; D unresolved. The CDR3 spans 16 residues. From germline, CDR1 is SEHNR and CDR2 FQNEAQ (reference sequence). V gave up 1 base and J gave up 6 bases, with 18 bases separating them.

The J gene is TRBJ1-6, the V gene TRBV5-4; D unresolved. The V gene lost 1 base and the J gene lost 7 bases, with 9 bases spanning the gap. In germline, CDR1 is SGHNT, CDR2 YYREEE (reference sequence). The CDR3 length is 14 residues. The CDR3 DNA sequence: TGTGCCAGCAGCTTGCGGAGTCCGAATTCACCCCTCCACTTT. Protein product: CASSLRSPNSPLHF. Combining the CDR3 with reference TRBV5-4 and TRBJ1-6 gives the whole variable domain ETGVTQSPTHLIKTRGQQVTLRCSSQSGHNTVSWYQQALGQGPQFIFQYYREEENGRGNFPPRFSGLQFPNYSSELNVNALELDDSALYLCASSLRSPNSPLHFGNGTRLTVT.

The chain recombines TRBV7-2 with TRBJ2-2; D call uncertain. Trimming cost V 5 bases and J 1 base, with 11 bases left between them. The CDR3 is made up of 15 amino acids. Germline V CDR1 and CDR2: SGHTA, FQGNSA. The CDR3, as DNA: TGTGCCAGCAGCCCGGTTCGACAGAACACCGGGGAGCTGTTTTTT. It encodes CASSPVRQNTGELFF.

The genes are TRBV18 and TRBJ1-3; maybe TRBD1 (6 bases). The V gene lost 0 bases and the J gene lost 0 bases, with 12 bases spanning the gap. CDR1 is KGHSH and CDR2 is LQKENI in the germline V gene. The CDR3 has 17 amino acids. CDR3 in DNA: TGTGCCAGCTCACCACCTTCAGGGGCTTCCTCTGGAAACACCATATATTTT. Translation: CASSPPSGASSGNTIYF.

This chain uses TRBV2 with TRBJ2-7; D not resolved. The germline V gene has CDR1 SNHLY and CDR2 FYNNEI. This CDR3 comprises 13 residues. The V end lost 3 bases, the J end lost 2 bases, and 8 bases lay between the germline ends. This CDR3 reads CASSEAGAYEQYF. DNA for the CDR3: TGTGCCAGCAGTGAGGCCGGAGCCTACGAGCAGTACTTC.

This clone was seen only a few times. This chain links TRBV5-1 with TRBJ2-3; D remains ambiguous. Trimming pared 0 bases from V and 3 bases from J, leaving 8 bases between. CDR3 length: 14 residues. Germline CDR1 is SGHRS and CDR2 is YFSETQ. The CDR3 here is CASSLARTTDTQYF. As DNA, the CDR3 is TGCGCCAGCAGCTTGGCAAGAACAACAGATACGCAGTATTTT.

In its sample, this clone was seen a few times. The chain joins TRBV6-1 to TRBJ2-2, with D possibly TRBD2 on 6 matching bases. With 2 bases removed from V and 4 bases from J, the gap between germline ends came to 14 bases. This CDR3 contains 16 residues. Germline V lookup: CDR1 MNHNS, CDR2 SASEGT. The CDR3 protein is CASSEQGGYSTGELFF. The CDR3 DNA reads TGTGCCAGCAGTGAACAAGGAGGGTACAGCACCGGGGAGCTGTTTTTT.

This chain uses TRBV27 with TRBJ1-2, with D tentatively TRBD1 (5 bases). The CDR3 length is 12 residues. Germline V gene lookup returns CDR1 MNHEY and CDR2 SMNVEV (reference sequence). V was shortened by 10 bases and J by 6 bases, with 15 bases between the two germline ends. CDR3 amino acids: CANLPGVDGYTF. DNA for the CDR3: TGTGCCAATCTCCCGGGGGTGGATGGCTACACCTTC.

The CDR3 here is CASSWTSGKRTDTQYF. The CDR3 region has the DNA TGTGCCAGCAGCTGGACTAGCGGGAAGCGCACAGATACGCAGTATTTT. This sequence joins TRBV13 and TRBJ2-3; TRBD2 matches at 12 bases. Germline CDR1 PRHDT, CDR2 FYEKMQ (reference sequence). Trimming cost V 4 bases and J 1 base; bases outside gene matches: 3. This CDR3 has 16 residues. The full variable domain, completed using reference TRBV13 and TRBJ2-3, is AAGVIQSPRHLIKEKRETATLKCYPIPRHDTVYWYQQGPGQDPQFLISFYEKMQSDKGSIPDRFSAQQFSDYHSELNMSSLELGDSALYFCASSWTSGKRTDTQYFGPGTRLTVL.

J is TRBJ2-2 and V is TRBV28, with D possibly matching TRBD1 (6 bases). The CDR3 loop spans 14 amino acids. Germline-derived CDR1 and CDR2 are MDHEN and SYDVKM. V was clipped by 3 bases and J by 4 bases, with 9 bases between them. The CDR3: CASSFGTLTGELFF. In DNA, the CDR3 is TGTGCCAGCAGTTTTGGGACACTCACCGGGGAGCTGTTTTTT.

The CDR3: CASRTGTGGYTEAFF. The CDR3 nucleotides are TGTGCCAGCAGAACAGGGACAGGGGGTTACACTGAAGCTTTCTTT. The chain joins TRBV6-5 to TRBJ1-1; 11 nucleotides match TRBD1. V was pared by 6 bases and J by 3 bases, with 6 bases of the junction left unmatched. The CDR3 has 15 amino acids. In germline, CDR1 is MNHEY, CDR2 SVGAGI.

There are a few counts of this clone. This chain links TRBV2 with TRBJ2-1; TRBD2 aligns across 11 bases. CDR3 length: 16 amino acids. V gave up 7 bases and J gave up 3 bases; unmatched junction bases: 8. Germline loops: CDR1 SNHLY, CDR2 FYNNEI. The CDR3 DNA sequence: TGTGCCAGCAACAAACCGGGGACTAGCGGCTACAATGAGCAGTTCTTC. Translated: CASNKPGTSGYNEQFF.

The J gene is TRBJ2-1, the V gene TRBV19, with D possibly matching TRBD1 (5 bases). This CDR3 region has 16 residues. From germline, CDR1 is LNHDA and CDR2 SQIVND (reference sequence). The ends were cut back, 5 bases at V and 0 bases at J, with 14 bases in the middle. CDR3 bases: TGTGCCAGTAGTTTACAGGCGGTAGGCTCCTACAATGAGCAGTTCTTC. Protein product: CASSLQAVGSYNEQFF.

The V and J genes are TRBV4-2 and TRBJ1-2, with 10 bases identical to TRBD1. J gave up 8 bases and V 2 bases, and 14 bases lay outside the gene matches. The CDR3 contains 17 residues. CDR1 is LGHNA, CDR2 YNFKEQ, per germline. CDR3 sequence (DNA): TGTGCCAGCAGCCAATCCGGTGGCGGGACAGGGGTATCCGGCTACACCTTC. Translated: CASSQSGGGTGVSGYTF.

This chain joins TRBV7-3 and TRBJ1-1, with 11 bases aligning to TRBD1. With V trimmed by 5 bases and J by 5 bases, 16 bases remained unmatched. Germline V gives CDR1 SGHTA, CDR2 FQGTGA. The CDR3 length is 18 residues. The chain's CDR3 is CASSKLWALRDRGTEAFF. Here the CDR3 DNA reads TGTGCCAGCAGCAAATTATGGGCCCTCCGGGACAGGGGGACTGAAGCTTTCTTT. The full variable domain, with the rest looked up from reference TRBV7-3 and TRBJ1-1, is GAGVSQTPSNKVTEKGKYVELRCDPISGHTALYWYRQSLGQGPEFLIYFQGTGAADDSGLPNDRFFAVRPEGSVSTLKIQRTERGDSAVYLCASSKLWALRDRGTEAFFGQGTRLTVV.

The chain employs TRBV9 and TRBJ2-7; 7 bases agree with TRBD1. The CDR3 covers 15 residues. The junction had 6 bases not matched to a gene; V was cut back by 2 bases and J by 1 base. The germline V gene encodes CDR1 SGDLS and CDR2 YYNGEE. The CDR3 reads CASSVDREESYEQYF. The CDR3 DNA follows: TGTGCCAGCAGCGTCGACAGGGAAGAATCCTACGAGCAGTACTTC.

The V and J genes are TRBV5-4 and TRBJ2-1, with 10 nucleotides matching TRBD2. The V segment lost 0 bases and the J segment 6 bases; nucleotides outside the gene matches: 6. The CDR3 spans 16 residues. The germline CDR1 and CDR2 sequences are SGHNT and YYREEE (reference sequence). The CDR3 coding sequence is TGTGCCAGCAGCTTGGTAGGGAGCGGGAGGGCCAATGAGCAGTTCTTC. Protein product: CASSLVGSGRANEQFF.